Listed below are T cell receptor beta chains from one sample, sequenced in a study of T-cell memory formation after mild COVID-19. One entry per CDR3 protein, called by TCRdb with MiXCR from the 5' RACE reads. This table holds 430,000 or so distinct CDR3 sequences, around 25% found once. The sequenced material came from PBMCs or a T cell subset sorted from them (not recorded which). All receptors derive from an adult woman who had mild COVID-19 (a few samples of this study predate the infection). Cell type and time point are not known. Each CDR3 is given with its conserved first and last residue. The D gene is left open where the match is weak. The size of a clone is reported for some rows only, either as once, few or many, or as a class for expanded clones.

v_call	j_call	d_call	clone_size	cdr3_nt	cdr3_aa
TRBV7-2	TRBJ1-1	NA	NA	TGTGCCAGCAGCCTAGGAGGGGTAGGACAAGAAGCTTTCTTT	CASSLGGVGQEAFF
TRBV9	TRBJ2-7	TRBD2	few	TGTGCCAGCGAGCCCATAAGGGGAGGGGACGAGCAGTACTTC	CASEPIRGGDEQYF
TRBV5-1	TRBJ2-7	NA	NA	TGCGCCAGCAGCTTCACCACGGGGAATTACGAGCAGTACTTC	CASSFTTGNYEQYF
TRBV7-6	TRBJ2-7	TRBD1	NA	TGTGCCAGCAGCCCATCTGGGGGGACAGGGATAGACGAGCAGTACTTC	CASSPSGGTGIDEQYF
TRBV6-1	TRBJ2-7	NA	few	TGTGCCAGCATAAGAGGGCAGTTCTACGAGCAGTACTTC	CASIRGQFYEQYF
TRBV5-6	TRBJ1-4	NA	NA	TGTGCCAGCAGCCTACTGATGACCGGAGGTAGTGAAAAACTGTTTTTT	CASSLLMTGGSEKLFF
TRBV7-9	TRBJ1-2	NA	NA	TGTGCCAGCATCGAATTTGAAGTTGGCTACACCTTC	CASIEFEVGYTF
TRBV7-9	TRBJ2-3	NA	NA	TGTGCCAGCAGCTTGATCGGGAACACAGATACGCAGTATTTT	CASSLIGNTDTQYF
TRBV20-1	TRBJ1-1	NA	many	TGCAGTGCTAGTAGTCCCGGGCGGGAGGCAACTTTCTTT	CSASSPGREATFF
TRBV27	TRBJ2-7	NA	NA	TGTGCCAGCAGTTTAAGACAGGGAGCGGGGGAGCAGTACTTC	CASSLRQGAGEQYF
TRBV20-1	TRBJ1-6	TRBD1	NA	TGCAGTGCGTCCGACAGGGATAGCTCACCCCTCCACTTT	CSASDRDSSPLHF
TRBV9	TRBJ1-6	NA	NA	TGTGCCAGCAGCGTTTCCGACATTCTGGCCCCCCTCCACTTT	CASSVSDILAPLHF
TRBV4-1	TRBJ2-1	NA	NA	TGCGCCAGCAGCCAAGATGGGCGGAAGCAGTTCTTC	CASSQDGRKQFF
TRBV12-3/TRBV12-4	TRBJ2-1	TRBD2	NA	TGTGCCAGCAGTTTCCGCGGGAGGGCGAGCAATGAGCAGTTCTTC	CASSFRGRASNEQFF
TRBV7-2	TRBJ2-3	NA	NA	TGTGCCAGCAGCTCACAGGGCTCAGATACGCAGTATTTT	CASSSQGSDTQYF
TRBV6-5	TRBJ2-7	NA	few	TGTGCCAGCAGTTACAAAAGGACGGGCTACGAGCAGTACTTC	CASSYKRTGYEQYF
TRBV5-1	TRBJ2-7	NA	NA	TGCGTCTTAGGGCGTAACAGGACCTACGAGCAGTACTTC	CVLGRNRTYEQYF
TRBV4-1	TRBJ1-1	NA	few	TGCGCCAGCAGCCAAGATCCCGGGACACCGAACACTGAAGCTTTCTTT	CASSQDPGTPNTEAFF
TRBV2	TRBJ2-3	NA	few	TGTGCCAGCAGAGCCTCAGGGACCTACACAGATACGCAGTATTTT	CASRASGTYTDTQYF
TRBV4-1	TRBJ2-7	NA	NA	TGCGCCAGCAGCCCATACACTGGGACTTCCTACGAGCAGTACTTC	CASSPYTGTSYEQYF
TRBV2	TRBJ2-2	TRBD1	NA	TGTGCCAGCAGTTCCGGGACAGGTCTCACCGGGGAGCTGTTTTTT	CASSSGTGLTGELFF
TRBV12-3/TRBV12-4	TRBJ2-7	NA	NA	TGTGCCAGCAGTTTTCGGGGCCGCCTCTACGAGCAGTACTTC	CASSFRGRLYEQYF
TRBV2	TRBJ2-5	NA	few	TGTGCCAGCAGTGAAGCGCTTCGGGGCAGGGGAGAGACCCAGTACTTC	CASSEALRGRGETQYF
TRBV20-1	TRBJ2-7	NA	NA	TGCAGTGCTAGAGACCCGGTCCAAACCTACGAGCAGTACTTC	CSARDPVQTYEQYF
TRBV14	TRBJ1-2	TRBD1	few	TGTGCCAGCAGGGGGACAGGCGCTAACTATGGCTACACCTTC	CASRGTGANYGYTF
TRBV5-1	TRBJ2-7	TRBD1	NA	TGCGCCAGCAGCTGGGACAGGGTGGCCTACGAGCAGTACTTC	CASSWDRVAYEQYF
TRBV29-1	TRBJ2-7	NA	NA	TGCAGCGTTATACCCCCCTTGGCGGCGACCTACGAGCAGTACTTC	CSVIPPLAATYEQYF
TRBV20-1	TRBJ2-1	NA	few	TGCAGTGCTAGAGATCGTTCAGGGAGCTCCTACAATGAGCAGTTCTTC	CSARDRSGSSYNEQFF
TRBV20-1	TRBJ1-2	NA	NA	TGCAGTGCTAGCGACCAATATGGCTACACCTTC	CSASDQYGYTF
TRBV6-6	TRBJ2-5	NA	NA	TGTGCCAGCAGTTACAACGAACGGACCGGGACCCAGTACTTC	CASSYNERTGTQYF
TRBV12-3/TRBV12-4	TRBJ2-7	TRBD2	NA	TGTGCCAGCAGTTCCAGGACTAGCGGGTCCCCCTACGAGCAGTACTTC	CASSSRTSGSPYEQYF
TRBV3-1	TRBJ2-3	TRBD2	NA	TGTGCCAGCAGTCCTGGACTAGCGGGGGCGGTTAGCACAGATACGCAGTATTTT	CASSPGLAGAVSTDTQYF
TRBV7-2	TRBJ2-7	TRBD1	few	TGTGCCAGCAGCCACGGGACAGGGGAATACGAGCAGTACTTC	CASSHGTGEYEQYF
TRBV6-5	TRBJ1-2	TRBD1	NA	TGTGCCAGCGAAAAGGGACAGGGGGCTGATAACTATGGCTACACCTTC	CASEKGQGADNYGYTF
TRBV5-5	TRBJ2-3	TRBD1	few	TGTGCCAGCACCGACCACGTTACAGGGGGCGCGACAGATACGCAGTATTTT	CASTDHVTGGATDTQYF
TRBV4-1	TRBJ1-3	NA	NA	TGCGCCAGCAGCTACCCCCGGGACGGTGGAAACACCATATATTTT	CASSYPRDGGNTIYF
TRBV12-3/TRBV12-4	TRBJ1-6	TRBD1	few	TGTGCCAGCATCAAAAACAGGGGATCACCCCTCCACTTT	CASIKNRGSPLHF
TRBV20-1	TRBJ1-1	NA	many	TGCAGTGCCCCCACCCAGGACAGACTCAAAGCTTTCTTT	CSAPTQDRLKAFF
TRBV7-3	TRBJ2-3	NA	many	TGTGCCAGCAGCTCCTCCCCTAGCGTAGATACGCAGTATTTT	CASSSSPSVDTQYF
TRBV18	TRBJ2-5	TRBD1	few	TGTGCCAGCTCACCAAAGGGGGCCGTACAAGAGACCCAGTACTTC	CASSPKGAVQETQYF
TRBV29-1	TRBJ2-5	NA	few	TGCAGCGTTGCAATCAGCCAAGAGACCCAGTACTTC	CSVAISQETQYF
TRBV20-1	TRBJ2-1	TRBD2	NA	TGCAGTGCTAGTTGGACTAGCGGTTACAATGAGCAGTTCTTC	CSASWTSGYNEQFF
TRBV7-6	TRBJ2-5	NA	few	TGTGCCAGCAGCTTACCCTCGGGGGTGAAAGAGACCCAGTACTTC	CASSLPSGVKETQYF
TRBV20-1	TRBJ2-7	NA	NA	TGCAGTGCCCACGGTGGGTGGGAGCAGTACTTC	CSAHGGWEQYF
TRBV12-3/TRBV12-4	TRBJ2-7	NA	few	TGTGCCAGCAGTATAAACTTTCGGGACAGCCAGCGGGCCGGGTACGAGCAGTACTTC	CASSINFRDSQRAGYEQYF
TRBV27	TRBJ2-3	NA	once	TGTGCCAGCAGTTTATCCGCTAGCACAGATACGCAGTATTTT	CASSLSASTDTQYF
TRBV9	TRBJ2-7	NA	NA	TGTGCCAGCAGCGTAGAAGACGGCAGGGCGCGGTACGAGCAGTACTTC	CASSVEDGRARYEQYF
TRBV28	TRBJ1-5	NA	NA	TGTGCCAGCAGTGGACAGAGCACTCAGCCCCAGCATTTT	CASSGQSTQPQHF
TRBV25-1	TRBJ2-7	NA	many	TGTGCCAGCAGTGACTCCCTTCCCTACGAGCAGTACTTC	CASSDSLPYEQYF
TRBV29-1	TRBJ1-2	NA	few	TGCAGCGTTGCCAGGACCCCGGGGTTCACGGGGGGCTACACCTTC	CSVARTPGFTGGYTF
TRBV7-9	TRBJ2-5	NA	NA	TGTGCCAGCAGCTTAGTCGGAGTCGGAGAGACCCAGTACTTC	CASSLVGVGETQYF
TRBV4-1	TRBJ2-7	NA	few	TGCGCCAGCAGCCGTGGACTCATGGGCAAAACCTACGAGCAGTACTTC	CASSRGLMGKTYEQYF
TRBV25-1	TRBJ2-3	NA	NA	TGTGCCAGCAGTGAATCGACCCTAGATACGCAGTATTTT	CASSESTLDTQYF
TRBV30	TRBJ2-7	NA	NA	TGTGCCTGGAGTGGGACGACCGCTAACTACGAGCAGTACTTC	CAWSGTTANYEQYF
TRBV9	TRBJ2-7	TRBD1	many	TGTGCCAGCAGCGTAGAGGGACAGGGAGGCGAGCAGTACTTC	CASSVEGQGGEQYF
TRBV20-1	TRBJ2-1	NA	NA	TGCAGTGCTAGAGGAGGGACGGCGGCGTCCCTAACCTACAATGAGCAGTTCTTC	CSARGGTAASLTYNEQFF
TRBV29-1	TRBJ2-3	TRBD1	few	TGCAGTTACAGGGGCAACACAGATACGCAGTATTTT	CSYRGNTDTQYF
TRBV10-3	TRBJ1-2	TRBD1	NA	TGTGCCATCAGTGAGTCCGAACCGGGACAGGGCCAAACTATGCGCTACACCTTC	CAISESEPGQGQTMRYTF
TRBV7-3	TRBJ1-1	NA	NA	TGTGCCAGCCAAGAGGGATTGAACACTGAAGCTTTCTTT	CASQEGLNTEAFF
TRBV20-1	TRBJ2-7	NA	NA	TGCAGTGCTAGGTTCCCAGCATCCTACGAGCAGTACTTC	CSARFPASYEQYF